This TCR beta chain was documented in a study of blood T cell repertoires in COVID-19. Overall study: Sites in the United States, Italy and Spain provided acute and convalescent COVID-19 samples. From T cells, B-cell-depleted T cells, or PBMCs came the material, which was cDNA or gDNA.

Study processing details: Estimated nucleated cell counts came from reference gene primer amplification. Some clones are missing from TCRdb's copy, which holds only in-frame ones; the method was immunoSEQ multiplex PCR. Clonal size and the V and J genes are those of that table, whereas D and trimming came from the DNA. The profile shows 120,000 or so clones, 86% of them singletons. The ends lost 6 bases at V and 4 bases at J; junction bases unmatched: 13. CDR1 and CDR2 (germline): SGHTA, FQGNSA. The CDR3 consists of 16 residues. The chain joins TRBV7-2 to TRBJ2-7, with 9 nucleotides matching TRBD1. This TCR was sampled from a man in his 70s who had recovered from COVID-19. Sequences were obtained from peripheral blood. CDR3 nucleotides: TGTGCCAGCAGGGTATATTCACAGGGGGCGGCTTACGAGCAGTACTTC. Its protein product is CASRVYSQGAAYEQYF.